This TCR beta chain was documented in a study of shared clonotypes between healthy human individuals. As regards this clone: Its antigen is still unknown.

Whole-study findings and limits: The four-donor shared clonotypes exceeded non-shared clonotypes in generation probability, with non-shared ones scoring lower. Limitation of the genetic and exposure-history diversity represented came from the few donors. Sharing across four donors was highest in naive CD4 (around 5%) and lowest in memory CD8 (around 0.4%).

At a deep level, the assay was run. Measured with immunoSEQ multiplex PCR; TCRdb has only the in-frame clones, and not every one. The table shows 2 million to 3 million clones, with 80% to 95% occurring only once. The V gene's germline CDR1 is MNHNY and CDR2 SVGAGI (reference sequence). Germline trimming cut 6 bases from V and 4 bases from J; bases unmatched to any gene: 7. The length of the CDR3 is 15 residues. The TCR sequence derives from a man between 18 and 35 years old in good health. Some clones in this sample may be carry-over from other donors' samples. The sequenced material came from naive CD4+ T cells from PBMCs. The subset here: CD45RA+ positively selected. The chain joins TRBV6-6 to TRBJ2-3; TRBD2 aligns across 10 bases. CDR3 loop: CASRALAGGPDTQYF. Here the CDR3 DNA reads TGTGCCAGCAGAGCCTTAGCGGGAGGTCCAGATACGCAGTATTTT.